These 13 T cell receptor beta chains were sequenced from one sample in a study of T cell repertoires in cytomegalovirus infection. TCRdb processed the reads anew with MiXCR; each CDR3 protein has one entry. This sample has around 770,000 distinct CDR3 sequences, with roughly 29% found just once. Antigens for these TCRs are unknown. Source: cultured CD8+ T cells from PBMCs, taken from culture after CMV antigen stimulation. These receptors all stem from a human donor in good health (CMV status not recorded). Some clones in this sample may be carry-over from other donors' samples.

About this clonotype: At one of its ends the junction is not consistent with the germline gene, which may arise from a read error. The CDR3 is CARSFDSNSPLHF. The DNA of the CDR3 is TGTGCCAGAAGCTTCGACAGCAATTCACCCCTCCACTTT. V and J are TRBV7-4 and TRBJ1-6, with D perhaps TRBD1 (5 bases). This CDR3 spans 13 amino acids. CDR1 is SGHVT and CDR2 is SQSDAQ in the germline V gene.

J is TRBJ1-1 and V is TRBV4-2; TRBD1 might be the D (5 bases). This CDR3 spans 16 amino acids. The germline V gene encodes CDR1 LGHNA and CDR2 YNFKEQ. Trimming stripped 2 bases from V and 3 bases from J, with 16 bases between. This CDR3 reads CASSQSRGEDHTEAFF. The CDR3 nucleotides read TGTGCCAGCAGCCAATCCCGAGGGGAAGACCACACTGAAGCTTTCTTT.

Only one count was recorded for this clonotype. The CDR3 region has the DNA TGTGCCAGCAGTTCAGATAGCACCTACGAGCAGTACGTC. This encodes CASSSDSTYEQYV. The J gene is TRBJ2-7, the V gene TRBV12-3 or TRBV12-4; D ambiguous. The CDR3 is 13 residues long. V was trimmed by 4 bases and J by 2 bases, leaving 9 bases between them.

This chain joins TRBV7-9 and TRBJ2-1, with 7 bases aligning to TRBD2. The CDR3 spans 16 residues. Germline CDR1 and CDR2: SEHNR and FQNEAQ (reference sequence). V lost 6 bases, J lost 1 base, and 9 bases stayed unmatched. This CDR3 is CASSSTLAASYNEQFF. For the CDR3, the DNA is TGTGCCAGCAGTTCGACTCTAGCGGCTTCCTACAATGAGCAGTTCTTC.

The gene calls are TRBV24-1 and TRBJ2-1, with D perhaps being TRBD1 or TRBD2 (6 bases each). Trimming cost V 9 bases and J 4 bases, with 12 bases left between them. The CDR3 has 13 residues. Germline V gene sequence: CDR1 KGHDR, CDR2 SFDVKD. The CDR3 here is CATRGQAYNEQFF. The CDR3 DNA reads TGTGCCACCCGGGGGCAGGCGTACAATGAGCAGTTCTTC.

This clonotype was counted a few times. The V call is TRBV7-6, the J call TRBJ2-1; 8 bases align to TRBD1. V lost 6 bases, J lost 3 bases, and 10 bases stayed unmatched. The CDR3 spans 16 residues. Germline-derived CDR1 and CDR2 are SGHVS and FNYEAQ. The CDR3 spells CASSLSGTGHYNEQFF. The CDR3, as DNA: TGTGCCAGCAGTCTCTCCGGGACAGGACACTACAATGAGCAGTTCTTC.

This clonotype was found many times. The J gene is TRBJ1-2, the V gene TRBV7-8, with TRBD1 matching over 7 bases. The V and J ends lost 5 bases and 4 bases, in that order; junction bases with no gene match: 13. Germline V gene sequence: CDR1 SGHVS, CDR2 FQNEAQ. CDR3 length: 16 residues. CDR3 sequence reads: CASSTWDSDLAYGYTF. CDR3 coding DNA: TGTGCCAGCAGCACTTGGGACAGCGATCTCGCCTATGGCTACACCTTC.

V is TRBV6-6 and J is TRBJ2-2, with D perhaps given as TRBD1 or TRBD2 (5 bases each). There are 14 residues in the CDR3. V lost 8 bases and J 6 bases, leaving 16 bases between the germline ends. Germline V gives CDR1 MNHNY, CDR2 SVGAGI (reference sequence). The CDR3 DNA is TGTGCCAGCGAGGGGCGCGGGCCCCCCGGGGAGCTGTTTTTT. As protein: CASEGRGPPGELFF.

The V gene is TRBV4-1, the J gene TRBJ2-3, with TRBD2 matching 10 bases. Losses at the gene ends were 0 bases for V and 3 bases for J; bases not matched to a gene: 6. The CDR3 loop spans 17 amino acids. The germline gives CDR1 MGHRA, CDR2 YSYEKL. CDR3 nucleotides: TGCGCCAGCAGCCAAGATCTGGGTAGCGGGGGGACAGATACGCAGTATTTT. This sequence encodes CASSQDLGSGGTDTQYF.

A few counts support this clonotype. The chain carries TRBV4-1 and TRBJ1-2; D unclear. Germline CDR1 reads MGHRA; CDR2 reads YSYEKL. There are 18 residues in the CDR3. V dropped 1 base and J dropped 5 bases, with 23 bases sitting between them. The CDR3 DNA reads TGCGCCAGCAGCCAAGTGAGTGGACGAATGTACCTAATGTATGGCTACACCTTC. It specifies CASSQVSGRMYLMYGYTF.

V and J are TRBV28 and TRBJ1-5, with 8 positions matching TRBD1. In germline, CDR1 is MDHEN, CDR2 SYDVKM. V lost 5 bases and J lost 1; bases outside the gene matches: 10. The CDR3 runs to 17 residues. As DNA, the CDR3 is TGTGCCAGCAGTCTTTACCCAGACAGGGGAAGCAATCAGCCCCAGCATTTT. Translation gives CASSLYPDRGSNQPQHF.

In its sample, this clonotype was seen a few times. The rearrangement links TRBV20-1 to TRBJ2-7; maybe TRBD2 (7 bases). Germline V gives CDR1 DFQATT, CDR2 SNEGSKA (reference sequence). CDR3 length: 15 amino acids. V shed 1 base and J shed 0 bases, with 13 bases lying between them. The CDR3 here is CSARGEGGLSYEQYV. DNA for the CDR3: TGCAGTGCTAGAGGGGAGGGGGGCCTCTCCTACGAGCAGTACGTC.

V is TRBV5-4 and J is TRBJ2-2; D ambiguous. This CDR3 is built from 11 residues. Germline loops: CDR1 SGHNT, CDR2 YYREEE (reference sequence). V was shortened by 6 bases and J by 5 bases, with 5 bases between the two germline ends. The CDR3 protein is CASMGTGELFF. For the CDR3, the DNA is TGTGCCAGCATGGGGACCGGGGAGCTGTTTTTT.